The rows below give T cell receptor beta chains drawn from one sample of a study of cytomegalovirus exposure and HLA in healthy donors. Using immunoSEQ multiplex PCR, the repertoire was profiled, and TCRdb retains in-frame clones only, with some absent. In the table there are about 200,000 clones, around 87% of which are singletons. The sequencing input was PBMCs. These TCRs come from a young woman in good health and CMV-seropositive. CDR3s include the opening cysteine and the closing phenylalanine or tryptophan. A D gene is named only where the DNA matches it firmly. Some rows mark clone size as missing; the rest say once, few, many or name a class of expanded clone.

>TRBJ2-3|16|TRBV27|TRBD2|.
TGTGCCAGCAGTCTCGGGTCTCTAGCGGGAGTAGATACGCAGTATTTT
CASSLGSLAGVDTQYF
>TRBJ1-5|15|TRBV4-1|.|.
TGCGCCAGCAGCCCGTGGACAGTCACCAATCAGCCCCAGCATTTT
CASSPWTVTNQPQHF
>TRBJ2-7|13|TRBV5-4|.|once
TGTGCCAGCAGCTTGAAGGGGGCCTACGAGCAGTACTTC
CASSLKGAYEQYF
>TRBJ2-2|15|TRBV19|TRBD1|.
TGTGCCAGCCGACTCAGACAGGGGGGGACCGGGGAGCTGTTTTTT
CASRLRQGGTGELFF
>TRBJ2-3|16|TRBV30|TRBD1|.
TGTGCCTGGAGTGTGCCGGTACAGGGGATGACAGATACGCAGTATTTT
CAWSVPVQGMTDTQYF
>TRBJ2-1|17|TRBV4-1|.|.
TGCGCCAGCAGCCTCCTCTGGCGCGGAGCTCGTCGGAATGAGCAGTTCTTC
CASSLLWRGARRNEQFF
>TRBJ2-7|15|TRBV10-1|TRBD2|.
TGCGCCAGCAGTGGGGGGACTAGCGGGAGAGACGAGCAGTACTTC
CASSGGTSGRDEQYF
>TRBJ2-1|17|TRBV27|TRBD2|.
TGTGCCAGCATGGGTCTAGCGGGACTTAGCTCCTACAATGAGCAGTTCTTC
CASMGLAGLSSYNEQFF
>TRBJ2-7|14|TRBV6-1|.|.
TGTGCCAGCGGCGGGACGAGGAGCTCCTACGAGCAGTACTTC
CASGGTRSSYEQYF
>TRBJ2-7|15|TRBV28|TRBD2|.
TGTGCCAGCAGTTTTCTAGCGGGAGGGAACTACGAGCAGTACTTC
CASSFLAGGNYEQYF
>TRBJ2-5|14|TRBV5-1|TRBD2|.
TGCGCCAGCAGAAGGACTCGCGGGAGAGAGACCCAGTACTTC
CASRRTRGRETQYF
>TRBJ2-7|15|TRBV14|TRBD1|few
TGTGCCAGCAGCCATGGCGGGACAGGGCTTAACGAGCAGTACTTC
CASSHGGTGLNEQYF
>TRBJ2-1|17|TRBV13|.|.
TGTGCCAGCAGCTTAGGGGAAGCGCCTAGCTCCTACAATGAGCAGTTCTTC
CASSLGEAPSSYNEQFF
>TRBJ2-1|17|TRBV5-1|TRBD2|.
TGCGCCAGCAGCTTTTCCCCTACTAGCGGCCTGTACAATGAGCAGTTCTTC
CASSFSPTSGLYNEQFF
>TRBJ2-7|14|TRBV5-1|.|.
TGCGCCAGCAGAAGAGGGTCAGGGGGGTACGAGCAGTACTTC
CASRRGSGGYEQYF
>TRBJ1-2|14|TRBV28|TRBD1|.
TGTGCCAGCACCAGACAGGGTGCTAACTATGGCTACACCTTC
CASTRQGANYGYTF
>TRBJ1-1|16|TRBV5-1|TRBD1|.
TGCGCCAGCAGCACGGGAACAGGGGGGGGGAACACTGAAGCTTTCTTT
CASSTGTGGGNTEAFF
>TRBJ2-3|14|TRBV5-4|.|.
TGTGCCAGCAGCGCGGGATTTAGCACAGATACGCAGTATTTT
CASSAGFSTDTQYF
>TRBJ2-3|15|TRBV9|.|.
TGTGCCAGCAGACCCGGGGGGCTCAGCACAGATACGCAGTATTTT
CASRPGGLSTDTQYF
>TRBJ1-2|14|TRBV14|TRBD1|few
TGTGCCAGCAGCCCGATGGACAGGGACCGTGGCTACACCTTC
CASSPMDRDRGYTF
>TRBJ2-7|15|TRBV27|TRBD2|.
TGTGCCAGCAGTTCGGGACTAGCGGGAGTTCGCGAGCAGTACTTC
CASSSGLAGVREQYF
>TRBJ2-7|14|TRBV27|.|.
TGTGCCAGCAGTCCCATATCGGACAGCAACGAGCAGTACTTC
CASSPISDSNEQYF
>TRBJ1-1|15|TRBV9|.|.
TGTGCCAGCAGCGTAGGCCCCCCCGGGATGACTGAAGCTTTCTTT
CASSVGPPGMTEAFF